This T cell receptor (beta chain) came from a study of blood T cell repertoires in COVID-19. The overall study: There were acute and convalescent COVID-19 samples, and they came from the United States, Italy and Spain. PBMCs, B-cell-depleted T cells, or T cells provided the cDNA or gDNA that made up the material.

Original data processing: Reference gene primer amplification gave nucleated cell count estimates. Method: immunoSEQ multiplex PCR; TCRdb's copy keeps in-frame clones and lacks some. The DNA was the basis for D and trimming; V, J and clone size are from that table. The table lists roughly 42,000 clones, approximately 81% of them singletons. Germline loops: CDR1 KGHSH, CDR2 LQKENI. The V and J ends lost 3 bases and 2 bases, in that order; junction bases with no gene match: 3. CDR3 length: 16 amino acids. The TCR comes from a woman aged 70 to 79 in a cohort sampled during active COVID-19. The material sequenced was peripheral blood. The chain combines TRBV18 with TRBJ2-2; 10 nucleotides match TRBD2. CDR3 loop: CASSPGLALNTGELFF. The CDR3 nucleotides read TGTGCCAGCTCACCGGGACTAGCGCTTAACACCGGGGAGCTGTTTTTT. The variable domain in full, with the rest retrieved from reference TRBV18 and TRBJ2-2, is NAGVMQNPRHLVRRRGQEARLRCSPMKGHSHVYWYRQLPEEGLKFMVYLQKENIIDESGMPKERFSAEFPKEGPSILRIQQVVRGDSAAYFCASSPGLALNTGELFFGEGSRLTVL.